This entry lists 6 T cell receptor beta chains sequenced from one sample in a study of shared clonotypes between healthy human individuals (TCRdb year 2020). Library generation was performed with the immunoSEQ multiplex PCR assay. In TCRdb, the immuneACCESS table is reduced to in-frame sequences with V and J assigned. These tables do not hold every clone; where another copy was compared, an unresolved V gene accounts for under half, and the others remain unexplained. The sample includes fewer than 700,000 clones, with around 76% observed a single time. Of the sample, 12% is held by the ten largest clones. Sequencing used PBMCs. Receptor source: a middle-aged woman in good health. Some clones in this sample may be carry-over from other donors' samples.

Worth noting for this clone: This likely traces to a read error, being one base from a far larger clone. This chain joins TRBV6-5 and TRBJ2-1; tentative D call: TRBD2 (6 bases). Trimming cost V 10 bases and J 5 bases, with 18 bases left between them. The CDR3 is 14 residues long. Germline-derived CDR1 and CDR2 are MNHEY and SVGAGI. The CDR3 bases are TGTGCCACCCCCAAGACAGCGGGTCACAATGAGCAGTTCTTC. This sequence encodes CATPKTAGHNEQFF.

The chain couples TRBV5-1 to TRBJ1-5; TRBD1 might be the D (6 bases). This CDR3 has 15 residues. V lost 4 bases to trimming and J lost 0 bases, with 11 bases between them. Germline V gives CDR1 SGHRS, CDR2 YFSETQ. The DNA of the CDR3 is TGCGCCAGCAGCCCTACAGGGAATAGCAATCAGCCCCAGCATTTT. Encoded protein: CASSPTGNSNQPQHF.

This clone was seen just once. The chain is built from TRBV19 and TRBJ2-2; a weak D match, TRBD2 (5 bases). Germline CDR1 LNHDA, CDR2 SQIVND (reference sequence). The CDR3 loop spans 16 amino acids. Trimming took 2 bases from V and 1 from J, leaving 11 bases between them. CDR3 region: CASSIMLALNTGELFF. DNA for the CDR3: TGTGCCAGTAGTATAATGCTAGCATTGAACACCGGGGAGCTGTTTTTT.

The chain employs TRBV4-3 and TRBJ1-1; D may be TRBD1 (5 bases). Germline values: CDR1 LGHNA, CDR2 YSLEER. V was clipped by 4 bases and J by 10 bases, with 10 bases between them. The CDR3 is made up of 11 amino acids. In DNA, the CDR3 is TGCGCCAGCAGCCCCGGGGGGAGAGCTTTCTTT. Its protein product is CASSPGGRAFF.

In its sample, this clone was seen a few times. The chain has TRBV4-3 and TRBJ2-7, with a possible D match to TRBD2 (6 bases). CDR3 size: 15 residues. The germline CDR1 and CDR2 sequences are LGHNA and YSLEER. Trimming took off 1 base at V and 4 bases at J, with 14 bases between the two ends. The CDR3 loop reads CASSQVGAAGYEQYF. As DNA, the CDR3 is TGCGCCAGCAGCCAAGTAGGGGCGGCGGGATACGAGCAGTACTTC.

This sequence joins TRBV7-2 and TRBJ2-2; TRBD2 matches 13 bases. The V gene end was trimmed by 4 bases and the J gene end by 5 bases; junction bases not matched to a gene: 1. The CDR3 spans 15 residues. Germline CDR1 SGHTA, CDR2 FQGNSA. CDR3 coding DNA: TGTGCCAGCAGCTGGGGACTAGCGGGAACCGGGGAGCTGTTTTTT. Its translation: CASSWGLAGTGELFF.